The 8 T cell receptor beta chains presented below share a single source sample, sequenced in a study of radiotherapy plus CTLA-4 blockade in lung cancer. Data came from immunoSEQ multiplex PCR; TCRdb stores just in-frame clones and leaves some out. The data show about 14,000 clones, with approximately 87% seen just once and about an eighth held by the top ten. The material was peripheral blood, obtained from a patient treated with radiotherapy plus ipilimumab. Receptors originate from a human donor with non-small cell lung cancer that progressed on radiotherapy plus ipilimumab. Some clones in this sample may be carry-over from other donors' samples.

The chain recombines TRBV7-3 with TRBJ2-2; D is possibly TRBD1 (6 bases). Germline V gene sequence: CDR1 SGHTA, CDR2 FQGTGA. The CDR3 runs 17 residues. V shed 5 bases and J shed 1 base, with 17 bases lying between them. The CDR3 sequence is CASSLTQWGQNTGELFF. DNA of the CDR3: TGTGCCAGCAGCCTCACCCAATGGGGACAGAACACCGGGGAGCTGTTTTTT.

A single count supports this clone. The chain combines TRBV18 with TRBJ2-2; no firm D call. The CDR3 consists of 14 residues. With 4 bases removed from V and 2 bases from J, the gap between germline ends came to 8 bases. CDR1 is KGHSH, CDR2 LQKENI, per germline. The CDR3 loop is CASSQQENTGELFF. DNA for the CDR3: TGTGCCAGCTCACAGCAGGAAAACACCGGGGAGCTGTTTTTT.

The V and J genes are TRBV25-1 and TRBJ2-1; 11 nucleotides align to TRBD1. The CDR3 extends over 16 amino acids. The germline gives CDR1 MGHDK, CDR2 SYGVNS. With V trimmed by 2 bases and J by 2 bases, 2 bases remained unmatched. CDR3 coding DNA: TGTGCCAGCAGTGAACCGGGACAGGGGGCCTACAATGAGCAGTTCTTC. It translates to CASSEPGQGAYNEQFF.

The chain joins TRBV29-1 to TRBJ1-2, with D uncertain. The length of the CDR3 is 10 residues. Germline CDR1 and CDR2: SQVTM and ANQGSEA. Trimming removed 5 bases at V and 10 bases at J, with 11 bases between. DNA of the CDR3: TGCAGCGTTTGGCAGAGCGACTACACCTTC. Its protein product is CSVWQSDYTF.

The rearrangement joins TRBV4-1 to TRBJ2-1; D remains ambiguous. Trimming shortened V by 1 base and J by 6 bases, and 7 bases separated the two germline ends. The CDR3 sequence is 13 residues long. CDR1 MGHRA and CDR2 YSYEKL come from the germline V gene. CDR3 in DNA: TGCGCCAGCAGCCAAGTTTCCGGCAATGAGCAGTTCTTC. This gives the protein CASSQVSGNEQFF.

The J gene is TRBJ1-1, the V gene TRBV11-2, with D possibly matching TRBD1 (5 bases). The CDR3 length is 13 residues. Between the trimmed V and J ends, which lost 1 base and 5 bases, there was a span of 8 bases. Germline V CDR1 and CDR2: SGHAT, FQNNGV. CDR3 amino acids: CASSLVGRTEAFF. CDR3 bases: TGTGCCAGCAGCTTAGTGGGGCGAACTGAAGCTTTCTTT.

The V call is TRBV18, the J call TRBJ2-4; D possibly corresponds to TRBD1 (7 bases). This CDR3 has 15 amino acids. V lost 3 bases and J lost 1, with 10 bases in between. Germline V gene data show CDR1 as KGHSH and CDR2 as LQKENI. Here the CDR3 DNA reads TGTGCCAGCTCACCCGGGGGACAGGCCAAAAACATTCAGTACTTC. Its protein product is CASSPGGQAKNIQYF.

The rearrangement joins TRBV11-2 to TRBJ2-3; TRBD2 agrees at 7 bases. V lost 3 bases and J lost 1; bases outside the gene matches: 4. The CDR3 consists of 15 residues. CDR1 and CDR2 from the germline V gene are SGHAT and FQNNGV. The CDR3 DNA reads TGTGCCAGCAGCTTTGATCGGGGGGGCACAGATACGCAGTATTTT. Translated: CASSFDRGGTDTQYF. Together with reference TRBV11-2 and TRBJ2-3, the CDR3 gives the full variable domain: EAGVAQSPRYKIIEKRQSVAFWCNPISGHATLYWYQQILGQGPKLLIQFQNNGVVDDSQLPKDRFSAERLKGVDSTLKIQPAKLEDSAVYLCASSFDRGGTDTQYFGPGTRLTVL.